This TCR beta chain was documented in a study of cytomegalovirus exposure and HLA in healthy donors. 60 Vbeta and 13 Jbeta primers were used in PCR. Generated by immunoSEQ multiplex PCR, the TCRdb table keeps only in-frame clones and is missing some. The sample lists about 130,000 clones, 80% occurring once. V dropped 3 bases and J dropped 7; count of bases not matched to a gene: 1. The CDR3 consists of 14 residues. From germline, CDR1 is SNHLY and CDR2 FYNNEI. The chain carries TRBV2 and TRBJ1-5; 12 nucleotides align to TRBD1. The material sequenced was PBMCs. This receptor was taken from a man between 35 and 55 years old in good health and CMV-seronegative. Here the CDR3 DNA reads TGTGCCAGCAGTGAGGGACAGGGGGCCCAGCCCCAGCATTTT. As protein: CASSEGQGAQPQHF.